This T cell receptor beta chain was sequenced during a study of blood T cell repertoires in COVID-19. V lost 4 bases to trimming and J lost 8 bases; unmatched junction nucleotides: 11. The CDR3 sequence is 15 residues long. Germline CDR1 reads SGHDN; CDR2 reads FVKESK. Original processing notes: Amplified reference gene primers provided the basis for estimating nucleated cell counts. Clones were read by immunoSEQ multiplex PCR, and TCRdb kept only the in-frame ones, dropping some. V and J calls and clone size are those listed in that table; D and trimming were worked out from the DNA. The data contain 220,000 or so clones, more than 75% of them seen just once; the ten biggest clones take up 8% to 9%.

Input material: peripheral blood. This clonotype was sampled from an elderly woman with COVID-19, enrolled during active disease. The chain recombines TRBV14 with TRBJ2-1, with 7 bases lining up with TRBD2. The CDR3 here is CASSRLGTTGDEQFF. CDR3 bases: TGTGCCAGCAGCCGCCTCGGGACTACCGGCGATGAGCAGTTCTTC.